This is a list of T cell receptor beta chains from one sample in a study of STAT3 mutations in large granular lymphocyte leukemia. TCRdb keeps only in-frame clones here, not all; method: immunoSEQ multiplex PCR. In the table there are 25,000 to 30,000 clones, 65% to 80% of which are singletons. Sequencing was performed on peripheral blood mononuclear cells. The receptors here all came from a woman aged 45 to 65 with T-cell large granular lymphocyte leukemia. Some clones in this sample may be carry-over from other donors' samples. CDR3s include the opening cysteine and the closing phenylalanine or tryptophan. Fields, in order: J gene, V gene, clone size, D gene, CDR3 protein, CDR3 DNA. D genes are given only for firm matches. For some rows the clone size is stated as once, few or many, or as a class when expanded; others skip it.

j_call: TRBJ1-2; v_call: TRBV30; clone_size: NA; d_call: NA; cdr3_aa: CAWSISHPRRDGYTF; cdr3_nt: TGTGCCTGGAGTATTTCTCATCCCCGCCGGGATGGCTACACCTTC
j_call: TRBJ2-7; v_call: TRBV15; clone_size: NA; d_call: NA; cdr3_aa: CATSRDWTGYEQYF; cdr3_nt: TGTGCCACCAGCAGAGATTGGACCGGCTACGAGCAGTACTTC
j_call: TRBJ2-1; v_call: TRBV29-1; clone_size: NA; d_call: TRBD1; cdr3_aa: CSVGTGKGYEQFF; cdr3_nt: TGCAGCGTAGGGACAGGGAAGGGGTATGAGCAGTTCTTC
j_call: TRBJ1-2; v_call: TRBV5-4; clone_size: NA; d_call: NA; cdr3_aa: CASSSRGPNYGYTF; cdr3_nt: TGTGCCAGCAGCTCTAGGGGACCTAACTATGGCTACACCTTC
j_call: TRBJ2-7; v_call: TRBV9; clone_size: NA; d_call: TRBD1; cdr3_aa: CASSVGGQTSSYEQYF; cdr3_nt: TGTGCCAGCAGCGTAGGGGGACAGACGAGCTCCTACGAGCAGTACTTC
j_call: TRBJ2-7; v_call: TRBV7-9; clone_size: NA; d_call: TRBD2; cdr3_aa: CASSLGLAFHEQYF; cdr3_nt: TGTGCCAGCAGCTTAGGACTAGCGTTCCACGAGCAGTACTTC
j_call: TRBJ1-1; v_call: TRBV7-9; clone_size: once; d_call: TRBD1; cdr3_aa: CASSAGTADMNTEAFF; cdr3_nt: TGTGCCAGCAGCGCCGGGACAGCCGATATGAACACTGAAGCTTTCTTT
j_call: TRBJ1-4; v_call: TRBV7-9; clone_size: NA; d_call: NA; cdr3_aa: CASSLVGASGAFEKLFF; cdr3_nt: TGTGCCAGCAGCTTAGTAGGGGCGTCGGGGGCATTTGAAAAACTGTTTTTT
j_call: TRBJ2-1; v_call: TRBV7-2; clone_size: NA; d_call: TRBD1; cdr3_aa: CASSLDRANEQFF; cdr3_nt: TGTGCCAGCAGCTTGGACAGGGCAAATGAGCAGTTCTTC
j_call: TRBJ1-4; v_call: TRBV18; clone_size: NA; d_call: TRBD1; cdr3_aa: CASSPQGQGAEKLFF; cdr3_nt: TGTGCCAGCTCCCCCCAAGGACAGGGGGCTGAAAAACTGTTTTTT
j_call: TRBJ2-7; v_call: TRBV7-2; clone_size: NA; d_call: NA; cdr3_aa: CASSTGPSYEQYF; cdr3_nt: TGTGCCAGCAGCACGGGACCTTCCTACGAGCAGTACTTC
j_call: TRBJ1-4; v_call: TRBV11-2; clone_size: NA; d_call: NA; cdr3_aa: CASSLEEVTNEKLFF; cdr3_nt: TGTGCCAGCAGCTTAGAAGAGGTTACTAATGAAAAACTGTTTTTT
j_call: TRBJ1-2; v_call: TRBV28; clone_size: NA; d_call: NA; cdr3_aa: CASSLGGTPSNYGYTF; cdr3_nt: TGTGCCAGCAGTTTAGGGGGGACTCCCTCTAACTATGGCTACACCTTC
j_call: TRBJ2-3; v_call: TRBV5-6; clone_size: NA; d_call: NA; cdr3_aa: CASRSRGLLNTQYF; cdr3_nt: TGTGCCAGTAGGAGCAGAGGGTTGTTAAATACGCAGTATTTT
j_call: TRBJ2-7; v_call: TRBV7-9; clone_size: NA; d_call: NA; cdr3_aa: CASSPQGGNLYEQYF; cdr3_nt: TGTGCCAGCAGCCCCCAAGGGGGAAACCTATACGAGCAGTACTTC
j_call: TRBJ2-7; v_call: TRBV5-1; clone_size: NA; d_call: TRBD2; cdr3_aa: CASSFSGSGAEQYF; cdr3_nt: TGCGCCAGCAGCTTTAGCGGGTCGGGAGCCGAGCAGTACTTC
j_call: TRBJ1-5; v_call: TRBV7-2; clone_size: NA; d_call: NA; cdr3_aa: CASSLRTDSNQPQHF; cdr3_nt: TGTGCCAGCAGCTTAAGGACAGATAGCAATCAGCCCCAGCATTTT
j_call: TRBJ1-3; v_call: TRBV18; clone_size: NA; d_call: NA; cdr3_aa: CASSPLGAGSSGNTIYF; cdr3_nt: TGTGCCAGCTCACCACTCGGGGCAGGGAGCTCTGGAAACACCATATATTTT
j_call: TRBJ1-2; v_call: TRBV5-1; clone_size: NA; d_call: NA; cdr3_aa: CASSLEVGSYGYTF; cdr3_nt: TGCGCCAGCAGCTTGGAGGTAGGCTCGTATGGCTACACCTTC
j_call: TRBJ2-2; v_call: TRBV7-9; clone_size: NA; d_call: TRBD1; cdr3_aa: CASRQTGGTGELFF; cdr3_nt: TGTGCCAGCAGGCAAACAGGGGGCACCGGGGAGCTGTTTTTT
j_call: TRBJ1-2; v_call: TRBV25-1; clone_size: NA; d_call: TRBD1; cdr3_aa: CASSARTGGKDGYTF; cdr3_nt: TGTGCCAGCAGTGCCCGGACAGGTGGAAAGGATGGCTACACCTTC
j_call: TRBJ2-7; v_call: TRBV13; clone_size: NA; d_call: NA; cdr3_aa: CASSPSRGSYEQYF; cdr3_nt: TGTGCCAGCAGCCCGAGCCGTGGATCCTACGAGCAGTACTTC
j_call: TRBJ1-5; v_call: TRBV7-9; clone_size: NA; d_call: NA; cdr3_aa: CASSHGGLGMGNQPQHF; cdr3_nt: NA
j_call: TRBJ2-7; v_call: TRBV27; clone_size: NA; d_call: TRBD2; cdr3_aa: CASRLLASGSYEQYF; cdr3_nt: TGTGCCAGCAGACTATTGGCTAGCGGGTCCTACGAGCAGTACTTC
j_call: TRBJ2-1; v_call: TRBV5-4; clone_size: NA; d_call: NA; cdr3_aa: CASSLDLGEQFF; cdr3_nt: TGTGCCAGCAGCTTGGATCTGGGTGAGCAGTTCTTC
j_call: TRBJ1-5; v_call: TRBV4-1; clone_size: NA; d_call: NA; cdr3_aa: CASSQDWGLHRNQPQHF; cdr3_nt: TGCGCCAGCAGCCAAGATTGGGGCCTCCATCGAAATCAGCCCCAGCATTTT
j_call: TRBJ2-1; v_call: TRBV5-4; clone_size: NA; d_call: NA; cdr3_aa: CASSFEGRKWEQFF; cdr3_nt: TGTGCCAGCAGCTTCGAGGGTAGGAAGTGGGAGCAGTTCTTC
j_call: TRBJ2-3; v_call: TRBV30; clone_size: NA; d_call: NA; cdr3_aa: CAWSEPATDTQYF; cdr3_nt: TGTGCCTGGAGTGAGCCGGCCACAGATACGCAGTATTTT
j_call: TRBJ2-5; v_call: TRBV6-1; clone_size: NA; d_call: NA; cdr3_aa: CASRDIGLGETQYF; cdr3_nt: TGTGCCAGCAGAGATATAGGTTTGGGGGAGACCCAGTACTTC
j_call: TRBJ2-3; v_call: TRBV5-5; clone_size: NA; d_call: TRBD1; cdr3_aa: CASSLYFGGQGSTDTQYF; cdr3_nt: TGTGCCAGCAGCTTGTATTTCGGAGGACAGGGGAGCACAGATACGCAGTATTTT
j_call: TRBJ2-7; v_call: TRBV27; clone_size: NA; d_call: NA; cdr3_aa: CASSSASGGSYEQYF; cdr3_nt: TGTGCCAGCAGTTCCGCCTCTGGGGGTTCCTACGAGCAGTACTTC
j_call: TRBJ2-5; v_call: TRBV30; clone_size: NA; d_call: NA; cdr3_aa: CAWSPNSQETQYF; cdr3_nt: TGTGCCTGGAGTCCCAACAGCCAAGAGACCCAGTACTTC
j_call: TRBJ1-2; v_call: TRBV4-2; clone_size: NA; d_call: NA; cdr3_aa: CASSQDGAGRGGYTF; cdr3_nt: TGTGCCAGCAGCCAAGATGGGGCAGGGCGGGGTGGCTACACCTTC
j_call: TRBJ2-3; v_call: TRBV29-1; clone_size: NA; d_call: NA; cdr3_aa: CSVLHRVGTDTQYF; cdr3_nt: TGCAGCGTTCTCCACAGGGTGGGCACAGATACGCAGTATTTT
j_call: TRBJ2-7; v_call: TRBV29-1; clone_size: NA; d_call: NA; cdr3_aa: CSALTASYEQYF; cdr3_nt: TGCAGCGCTTTGACAGCCTCCTACGAGCAGTACTTC
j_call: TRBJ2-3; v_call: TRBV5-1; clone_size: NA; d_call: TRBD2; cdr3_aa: CASSLGLAGADTQYF; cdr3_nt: TGCGCCAGCAGCTTGGGACTAGCGGGAGCAGATACGCAGTATTTT
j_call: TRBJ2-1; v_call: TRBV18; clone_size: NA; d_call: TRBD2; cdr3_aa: CASSPPGKLAGYNEQFF; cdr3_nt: TGTGCCAGCTCACCCCCGGGGAAACTAGCGGGCTACAATGAGCAGTTCTTC
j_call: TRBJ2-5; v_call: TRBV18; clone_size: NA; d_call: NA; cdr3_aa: CASSPLGRQGRGQETQYF; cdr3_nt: TGTGCCAGCTCACCACTGGGCAGGCAAGGGCGTGGACAAGAGACCCAGTACTTC
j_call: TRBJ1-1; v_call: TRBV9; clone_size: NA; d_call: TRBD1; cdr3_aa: CASSPFSGTGAFF; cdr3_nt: TGTGCCAGCAGCCCTTTCTCCGGGACAGGAGCTTTCTTT
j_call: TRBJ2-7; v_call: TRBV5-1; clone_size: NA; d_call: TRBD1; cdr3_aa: CASRKGDRGYEQYF; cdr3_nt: TGCGCCAGCAGAAAGGGGGACAGGGGGTACGAGCAGTACTTC
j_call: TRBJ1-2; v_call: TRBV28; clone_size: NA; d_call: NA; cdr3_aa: CASSANRAVYGYTF; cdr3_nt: TGTGCCAGCAGTGCGAACAGGGCAGTCTATGGCTACACCTTC
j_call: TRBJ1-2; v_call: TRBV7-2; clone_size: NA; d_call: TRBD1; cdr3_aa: CASSLGQGWGYTF; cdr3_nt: TGTGCCAGCAGCTTAGGACAGGGGTGGGGCTACACCTTC
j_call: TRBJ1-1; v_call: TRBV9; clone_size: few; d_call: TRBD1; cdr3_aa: CASSVLGQGVTEAFF; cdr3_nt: TGTGCCAGCAGCGTATTGGGACAGGGGGTCACTGAAGCTTTCTTT
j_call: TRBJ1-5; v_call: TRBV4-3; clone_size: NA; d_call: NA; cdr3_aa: CASSQGTGMNQPQHF; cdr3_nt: TGCGCCAGCAGCCAAGGTACAGGGATGAATCAGCCCCAGCATTTT
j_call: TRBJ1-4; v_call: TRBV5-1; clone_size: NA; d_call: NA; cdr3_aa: CASSLVYPGEKLFF; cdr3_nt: TGCGCCAGCAGCTTGGTGTACCCGGGTGAAAAACTGTTTTTT
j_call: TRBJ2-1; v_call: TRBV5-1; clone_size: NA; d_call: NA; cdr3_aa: CASSLASGTAYNEQFF; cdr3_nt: TGCGCCAGCAGCTTGGCGTCAGGGACGGCCTACAATGAGCAGTTCTTC
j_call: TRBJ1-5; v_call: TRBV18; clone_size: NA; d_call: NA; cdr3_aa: CASSPYGMGGPQHF; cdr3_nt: TGTGCCAGCTCCCCTTATGGTATGGGGGGGCCCCAGCATTTT
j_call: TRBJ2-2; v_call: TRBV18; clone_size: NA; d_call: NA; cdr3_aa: CASSPGDHPGELFF; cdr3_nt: TGTGCCAGCTCACCAGGGGATCACCCCGGGGAGCTGTTTTTT
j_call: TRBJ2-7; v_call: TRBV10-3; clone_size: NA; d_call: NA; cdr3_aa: CAIRDRDALGGFDF; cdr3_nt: TGTGCCATCAGGGACCGGGACGCCCTCGGTGGGTTTGACTTC
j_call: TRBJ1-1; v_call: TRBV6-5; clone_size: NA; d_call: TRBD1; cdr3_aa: CASSYSGQGAHTEAFF; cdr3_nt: TGTGCCAGCAGTTACTCTGGGCAGGGGGCGCACACTGAAGCTTTCTTT
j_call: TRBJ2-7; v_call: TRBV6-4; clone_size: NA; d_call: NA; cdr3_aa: CASSDSRGIGSYEQYF; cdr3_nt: TGTGCCAGCAGTGACTCAAGGGGCATAGGAAGCTACGAGCAGTACTTC
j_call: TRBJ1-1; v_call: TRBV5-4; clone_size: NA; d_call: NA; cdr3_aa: CASSFEDMNTEAFF; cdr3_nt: TGTGCCAGCAGCTTCGAGGACATGAACACTGAAGCTTTCTTT
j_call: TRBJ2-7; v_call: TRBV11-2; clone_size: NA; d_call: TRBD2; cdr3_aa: CASSLGASGAGLSYEQYF; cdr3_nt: TGTGCCAGCAGCTTAGGGGCTAGCGGGGCAGGTCTCTCCTACGAGCAGTACTTC
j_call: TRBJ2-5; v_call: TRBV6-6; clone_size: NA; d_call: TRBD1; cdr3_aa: CASRSTGAIQETQYF; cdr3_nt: TGTGCCAGCAGAAGCACAGGGGCTATTCAAGAGACCCAGTACTTC